The T cell receptor (beta chain) described here comes from a study of cytomegalovirus exposure and HLA in healthy donors. Study results and caveats: Usually a TCR sequence was rare, but some public TCRs were found in many donors. Analysis performed later showed TCR beta chains linked to HLA being more clonally expanded than equally common others. Researchers reported from a later analysis that most CMV-associated TCR beta chains appeared HLA-restricted.

The PCR ran on 60 Vbeta and 13 Jbeta primers. Generated by immunoSEQ multiplex PCR, the TCRdb table keeps only in-frame clones and is missing some. The data show fewer than 200,000 clones, about three quarters seen once. This clone has only one observation. The antigen remains unidentified. Among the donors, all were healthy bone marrow donors. In germline, CDR1 is KGHSH, CDR2 LQKENI. The V and J ends lost 0 bases and 4 bases respectively, with 9 bases between them. This CDR3 has 15 residues. The material sequenced was PBMCs. This clonotype was sampled from a woman in her thirties or forties in good health and CMV-seropositive. This chain joins TRBV18 and TRBJ2-2; D perhaps matches TRBD2 (6 bases). CDR3 amino acids: CASSPPLASTGELFF. In DNA form, the CDR3 reads TGTGCCAGCTCACCACCTCTAGCGAGCACCGGGGAGCTGTTTTTT.